This TCR beta chain was obtained from a study of T cell responses to AZD1222 COVID-19 vaccine. Study-level points and caveats: Across the whole spike, CD4 TCRs peaked at regions 160-218 and 743-854. White British donors predominated, females outnumbered males, and clonal diversity was possibly underestimated. Seropositive AZD1222 recipients at baseline numbered only five or six.

Germline lookup yields CDR1 MNHEY and CDR2 SMNVEV (reference sequence). CDR3 length: 16 amino acids. The V and J ends lost 5 bases and 5 bases respectively, with 19 bases between them. As regards this clone: Its antigen is not known.

The assay was immunoSEQ multiplex PCR, and TCRdb's table has in-frame clones only and misses some. The data show more than 85,000 clones, around 89% seen once. Sequenced material: peripheral blood, taken on day 0 of AZD1222 vaccination. The rearrangement joins TRBV27 to TRBJ1-5; D possibly corresponds to TRBD1 (6 bases). The sequence was collected from an adult in good health. CDR3 nucleotides: TGTGCCAGCAGTCCCCGGGACGGGGGCCGGCATCAGCCCCAGCATTTT. This translates into CASSPRDGGRHQPQHF.